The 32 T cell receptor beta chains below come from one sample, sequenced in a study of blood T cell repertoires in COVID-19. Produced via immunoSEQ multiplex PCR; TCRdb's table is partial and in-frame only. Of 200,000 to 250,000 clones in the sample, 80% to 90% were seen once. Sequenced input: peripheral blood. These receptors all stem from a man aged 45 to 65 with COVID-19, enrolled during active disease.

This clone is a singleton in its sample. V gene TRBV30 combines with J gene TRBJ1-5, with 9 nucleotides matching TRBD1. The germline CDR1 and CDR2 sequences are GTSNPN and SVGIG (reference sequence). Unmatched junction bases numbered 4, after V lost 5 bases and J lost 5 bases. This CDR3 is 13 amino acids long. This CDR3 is CAWGTGPDQPQHF. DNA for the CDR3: TGTGCCTGGGGGACAGGGCCCGATCAGCCCCAGCATTTT. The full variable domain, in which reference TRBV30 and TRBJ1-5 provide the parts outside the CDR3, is SQTIHQWPATLVQPVGSPLSLECTVEGTSNPNLYWYRQAAGRGLQLLFYSVGIGQISSEVPQNLSASRPQDRQFILSSKKLLLSDSGFYLCAWGTGPDQPQHFGDGTRLSIL.

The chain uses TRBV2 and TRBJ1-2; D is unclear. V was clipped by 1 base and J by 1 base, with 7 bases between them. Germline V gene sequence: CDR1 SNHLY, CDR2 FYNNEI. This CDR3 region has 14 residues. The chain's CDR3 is CASSEDSYNYGYTF. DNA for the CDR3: TGTGCCAGCAGTGAAGACAGCTATAACTATGGCTACACCTTC.

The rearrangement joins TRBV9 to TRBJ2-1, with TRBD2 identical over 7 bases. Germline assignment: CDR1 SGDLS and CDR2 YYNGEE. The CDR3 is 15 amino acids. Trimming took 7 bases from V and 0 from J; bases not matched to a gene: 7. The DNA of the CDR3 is TGTGCCAGCTGTCCTAGCGGCGACTCCTACAATGAGCAGTTCTTC. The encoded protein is CASCPSGDSYNEQFF.

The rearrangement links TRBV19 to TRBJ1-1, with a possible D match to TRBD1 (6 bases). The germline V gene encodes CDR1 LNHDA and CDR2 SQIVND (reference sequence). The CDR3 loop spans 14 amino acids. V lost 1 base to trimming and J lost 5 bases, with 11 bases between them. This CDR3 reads CASSIARGGTEAFF. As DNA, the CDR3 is TGTGCCAGTAGTATAGCCAGGGGAGGGACTGAAGCTTTCTTT.

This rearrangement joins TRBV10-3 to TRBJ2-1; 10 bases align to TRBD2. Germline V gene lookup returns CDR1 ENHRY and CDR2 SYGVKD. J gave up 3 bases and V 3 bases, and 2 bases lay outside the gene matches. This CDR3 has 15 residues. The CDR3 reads CAISESSGSYNEQFF. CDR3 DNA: TGTGCCATCAGTGAATCTAGCGGGAGCTACAATGAGCAGTTCTTC.

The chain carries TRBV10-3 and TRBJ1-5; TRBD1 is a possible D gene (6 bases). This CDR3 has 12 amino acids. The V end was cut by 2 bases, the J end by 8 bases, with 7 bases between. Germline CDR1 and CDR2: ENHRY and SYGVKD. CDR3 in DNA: TGTGCCATCAGTGAGAACAGGGAGCCCCAGCATTTT. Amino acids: CAISENREPQHF.

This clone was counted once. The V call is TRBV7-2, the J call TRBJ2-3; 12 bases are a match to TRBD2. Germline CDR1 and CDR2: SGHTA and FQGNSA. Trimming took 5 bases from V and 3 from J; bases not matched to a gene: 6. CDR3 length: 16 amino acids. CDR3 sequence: CASSRRTSGKTDTQYF. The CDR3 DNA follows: TGTGCCAGCAGCCGTAGGACTAGCGGGAAGACAGATACGCAGTATTTT. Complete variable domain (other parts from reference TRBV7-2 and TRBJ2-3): GAGVSQSPSNKVTEKGKDVELRCDPISGHTALYWYRQSLGQGLEFLIYFQGNSAPDKSGLPSDRFSAERTGGSVSTLTIQRTQQEDSAVYLCASSRRTSGKTDTQYFGPGTRLTVL.

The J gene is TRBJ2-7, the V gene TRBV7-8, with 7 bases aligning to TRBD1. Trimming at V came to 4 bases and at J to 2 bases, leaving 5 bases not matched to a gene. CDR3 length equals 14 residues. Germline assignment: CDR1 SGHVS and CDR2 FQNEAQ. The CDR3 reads CASSSRQGAYEQYF. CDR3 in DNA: TGTGCCAGCAGCTCCCGACAGGGTGCCTACGAGCAGTACTTC.

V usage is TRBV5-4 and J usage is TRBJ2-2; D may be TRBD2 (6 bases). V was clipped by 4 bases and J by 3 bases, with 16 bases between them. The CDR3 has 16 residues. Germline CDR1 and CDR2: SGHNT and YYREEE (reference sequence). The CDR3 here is CASSRGIADYTGELFF. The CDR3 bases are TGTGCCAGCAGCCGTGGAATAGCGGACTACACCGGGGAGCTGTTTTTT.

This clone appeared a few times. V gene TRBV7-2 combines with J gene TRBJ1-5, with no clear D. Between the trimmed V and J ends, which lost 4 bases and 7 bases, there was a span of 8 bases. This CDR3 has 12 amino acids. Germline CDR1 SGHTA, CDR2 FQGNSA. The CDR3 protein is CASSWAGQPQHF. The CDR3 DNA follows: TGTGCCAGCAGCTGGGCGGGGCAGCCCCAGCATTTT. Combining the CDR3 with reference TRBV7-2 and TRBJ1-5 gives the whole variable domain GAGVSQSPSNKVTEKGKDVELRCDPISGHTALYWYRQSLGQGLEFLIYFQGNSAPDKSGLPSDRFSAERTGGSVSTLTIQRTQQEDSAVYLCASSWAGQPQHFGDGTRLSIL.

This CDR3 reads CASSRPGQGTYEQYF. CDR3 bases: TGTGCCAGCAGCCGACCGGGACAGGGGACGTACGAGCAGTACTTC. The chain combines TRBV11-2 with TRBJ2-7; 10 nucleotides match TRBD1. V trimming: 5 bases; J trimming: 4 bases; junction bases outside the gene matches: 8. The germline gives CDR1 SGHAT, CDR2 FQNNGV. The length of the CDR3 is 15 residues.

CDR3 loop: CASSRDRKDTEAFF. As DNA, the CDR3 is TGTGCCAGCAGCCGGGACAGGAAGGACACTGAAGCTTTCTTT. The rearrangement joins TRBV7-9 to TRBJ1-1; 8 bases align to TRBD1. Per the germline V gene, CDR1 is SEHNR and CDR2 is FQNEAQ (reference sequence). Unmatched junction bases numbered 5, after V lost 5 bases and J lost 3 bases. This CDR3 comprises 14 residues. The entire variable domain, with the rest obtained from reference TRBV7-9 and TRBJ1-1, is as follows: DTGVSQNPRHKITKRGQNVTFRCDPISEHNRLYWYRQTLGQGPEFLTYFQNEAQLEKSRLLSDRFSAERPKGSFSTLEIQRTEQGDSAMYLCASSRDRKDTEAFFGQGTRLTVV.

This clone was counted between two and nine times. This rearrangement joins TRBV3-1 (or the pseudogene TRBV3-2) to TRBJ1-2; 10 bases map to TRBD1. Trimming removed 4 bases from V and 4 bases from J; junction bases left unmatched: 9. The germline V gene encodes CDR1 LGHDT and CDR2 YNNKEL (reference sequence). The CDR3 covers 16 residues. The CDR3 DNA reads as TGTGCCAGCAGCCGGACCGGGGACAGGGGAGCCTATGGCTACACCTTC. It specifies CASSRTGDRGAYGYTF.

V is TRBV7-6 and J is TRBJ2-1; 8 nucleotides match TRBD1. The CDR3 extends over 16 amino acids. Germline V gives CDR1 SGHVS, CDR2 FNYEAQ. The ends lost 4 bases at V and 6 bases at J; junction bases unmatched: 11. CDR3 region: CASSSTQTGDRNEQFF. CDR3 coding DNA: TGTGCCAGCAGCTCAACACAGACAGGGGACCGCAATGAGCAGTTCTTC.

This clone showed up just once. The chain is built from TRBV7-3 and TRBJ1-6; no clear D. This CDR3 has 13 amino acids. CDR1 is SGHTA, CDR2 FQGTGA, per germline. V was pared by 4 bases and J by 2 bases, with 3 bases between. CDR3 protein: CASSSTYNSPLHF. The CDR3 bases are TGTGCCAGCAGCTCCACCTATAATTCACCCCTCCACTTT.

The CDR3 DNA sequence: TGTGCCAGCAGCTTGGTCACTGTTCGGGATACTGGGGCCAACGTCCTGACTTTC. Its translation: CASSLVTVRDTGANVLTF. The J gene is TRBJ2-6, the V gene TRBV5-6; TRBD2 might be the D (5 bases). The CDR3 spans 18 residues. The germline V gene has CDR1 SGHDT and CDR2 YYEEEE. Trimming removed 0 bases from V and 2 bases from J, with 15 bases in between.

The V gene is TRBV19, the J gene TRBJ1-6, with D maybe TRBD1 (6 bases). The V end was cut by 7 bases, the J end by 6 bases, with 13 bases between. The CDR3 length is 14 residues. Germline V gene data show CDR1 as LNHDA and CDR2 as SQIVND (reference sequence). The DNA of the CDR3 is TGTGCCAGTAATGGGGGACATTCTAATTCACCCCTCCACTTT. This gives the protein CASNGGHSNSPLHF.

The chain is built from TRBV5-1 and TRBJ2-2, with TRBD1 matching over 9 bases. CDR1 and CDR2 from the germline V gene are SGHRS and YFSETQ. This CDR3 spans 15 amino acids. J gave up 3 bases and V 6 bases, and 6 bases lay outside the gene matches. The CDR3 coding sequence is TGCGCCAGCACAATACAGGGGGCCGACACCGGGGAGCTGTTTTTT. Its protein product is CASTIQGADTGELFF.

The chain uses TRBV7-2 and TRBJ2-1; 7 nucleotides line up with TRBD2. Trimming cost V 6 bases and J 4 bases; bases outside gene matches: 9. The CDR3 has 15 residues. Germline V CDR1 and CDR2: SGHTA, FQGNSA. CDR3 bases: TGTGCCAGCAGTGACAAGCGGGGACCTTACAATGAGCAGTTCTTC. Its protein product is CASSDKRGPYNEQFF. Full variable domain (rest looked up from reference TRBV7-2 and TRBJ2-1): GAGVSQSPSNKVTEKGKDVELRCDPISGHTALYWYRQSLGQGLEFLIYFQGNSAPDKSGLPSDRFSAERTGGSVSTLTIQRTQQEDSAVYLCASSDKRGPYNEQFFGPGTRLTVL.

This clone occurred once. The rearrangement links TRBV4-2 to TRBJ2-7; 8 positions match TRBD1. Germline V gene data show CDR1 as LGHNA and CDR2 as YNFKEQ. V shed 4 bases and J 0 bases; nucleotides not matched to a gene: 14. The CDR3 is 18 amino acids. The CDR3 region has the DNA TGTGCCAGCAGCCCCAGATGGGGACAGGCGGGGAGCTCCTACGAGCAGTACTTC. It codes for CASSPRWGQAGSSYEQYF.

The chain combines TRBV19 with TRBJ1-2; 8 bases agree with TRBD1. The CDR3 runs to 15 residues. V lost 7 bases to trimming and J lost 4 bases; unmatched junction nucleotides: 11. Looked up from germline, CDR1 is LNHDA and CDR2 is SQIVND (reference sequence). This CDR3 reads CASTKDRVSSYGYTF. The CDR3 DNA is TGTGCCAGTACCAAGGACAGGGTTTCGTCCTATGGCTACACCTTC. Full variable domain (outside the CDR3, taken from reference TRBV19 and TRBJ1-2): DGGITQSPKYLFRKEGQNVTLSCEQNLNHDAMYWYRQDPGQGLRLIYYSQIVNDFQKGDIAEGYSVSREKKESFPLTVTSAQKNPTAFYLCASTKDRVSSYGYTFGSGTRLTVV.

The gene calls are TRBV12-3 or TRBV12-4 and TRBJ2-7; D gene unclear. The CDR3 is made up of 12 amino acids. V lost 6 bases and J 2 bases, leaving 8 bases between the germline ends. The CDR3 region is CASRGGTYEQYF. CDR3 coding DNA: TGTGCCAGCAGAGGCGGTACCTACGAGCAGTACTTC.

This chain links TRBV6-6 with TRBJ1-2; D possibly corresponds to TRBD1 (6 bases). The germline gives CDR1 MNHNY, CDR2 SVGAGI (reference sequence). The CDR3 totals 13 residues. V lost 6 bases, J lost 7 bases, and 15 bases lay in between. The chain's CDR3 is CASSDTGSRGYTF. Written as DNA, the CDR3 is TGTGCCAGCAGCGACACAGGGTCCCGTGGCTACACCTTC.

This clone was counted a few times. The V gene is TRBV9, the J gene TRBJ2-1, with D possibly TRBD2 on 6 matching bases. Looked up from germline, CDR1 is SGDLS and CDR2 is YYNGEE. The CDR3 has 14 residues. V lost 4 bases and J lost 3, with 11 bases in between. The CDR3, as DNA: TGTGCCAGCAGCCCTAGCGCGAACTACAATGAGCAGTTCTTC. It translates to CASSPSANYNEQFF.

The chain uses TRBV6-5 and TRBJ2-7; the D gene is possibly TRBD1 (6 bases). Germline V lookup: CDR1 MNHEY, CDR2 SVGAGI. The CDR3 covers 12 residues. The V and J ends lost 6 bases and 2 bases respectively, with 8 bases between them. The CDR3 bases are TGTGCCAGCAGAGGGGACACCTACGAGCAGTACTTC. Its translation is CASRGDTYEQYF.

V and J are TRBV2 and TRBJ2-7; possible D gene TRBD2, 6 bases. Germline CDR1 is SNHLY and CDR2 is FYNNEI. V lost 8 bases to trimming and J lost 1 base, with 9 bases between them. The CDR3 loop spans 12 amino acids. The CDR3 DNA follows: TGTGCCAGCTGGGACTTGTCCTACGAGCAGTACTTC. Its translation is CASWDLSYEQYF.

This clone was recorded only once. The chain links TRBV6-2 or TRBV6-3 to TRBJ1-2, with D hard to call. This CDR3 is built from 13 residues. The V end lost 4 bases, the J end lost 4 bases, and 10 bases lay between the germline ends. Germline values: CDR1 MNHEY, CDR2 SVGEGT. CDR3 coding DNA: TGTGCCAGCAGTTCACGGTTCGGCTATGGCTACACCTTC. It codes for CASSSRFGYGYTF.

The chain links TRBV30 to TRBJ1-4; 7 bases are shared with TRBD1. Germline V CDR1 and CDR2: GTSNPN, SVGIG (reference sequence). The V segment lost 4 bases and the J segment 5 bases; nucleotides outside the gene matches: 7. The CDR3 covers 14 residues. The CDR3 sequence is CAWKKGTENEKLFF. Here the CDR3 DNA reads TGTGCCTGGAAAAAAGGGACAGAGAATGAAAAACTGTTTTTT.

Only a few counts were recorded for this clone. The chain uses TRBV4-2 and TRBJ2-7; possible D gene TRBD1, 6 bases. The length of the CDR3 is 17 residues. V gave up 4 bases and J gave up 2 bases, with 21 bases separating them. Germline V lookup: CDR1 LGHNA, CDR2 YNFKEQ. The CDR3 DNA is TGTGCCAGCAGCCGTCACCACCGGACAGCCGAACCCTACGAGCAGTACTTC. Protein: CASSRHHRTAEPYEQYF.

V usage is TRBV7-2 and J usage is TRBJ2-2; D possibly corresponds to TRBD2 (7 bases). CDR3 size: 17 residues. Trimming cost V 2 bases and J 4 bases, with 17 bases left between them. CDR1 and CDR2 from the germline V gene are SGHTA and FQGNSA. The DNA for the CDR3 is TGTGCCAGCAGCTTAAGCACCCGGGGGGCCATCACCGGGGAGCTGTTTTTT. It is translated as CASSLSTRGAITGELFF.

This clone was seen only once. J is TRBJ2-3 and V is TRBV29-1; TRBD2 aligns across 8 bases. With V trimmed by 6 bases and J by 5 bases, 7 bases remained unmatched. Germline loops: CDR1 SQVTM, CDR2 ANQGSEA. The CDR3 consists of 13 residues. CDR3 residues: CSVSPGTRDTQYF. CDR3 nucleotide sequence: TGCAGCGTCTCTCCGGGGACTAGAGATACGCAGTATTTT.

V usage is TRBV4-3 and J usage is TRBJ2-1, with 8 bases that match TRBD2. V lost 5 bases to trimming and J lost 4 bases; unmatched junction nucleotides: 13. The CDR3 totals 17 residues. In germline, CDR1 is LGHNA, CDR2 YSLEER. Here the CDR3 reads CASSGRGEAGGYNEQFF. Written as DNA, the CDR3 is TGCGCCAGCAGCGGTCGAGGGGAGGCGGGGGGATACAATGAGCAGTTCTTC.